A single sample is the source of the 30 T cell receptor beta chains below, sequenced in a study of beta chain features in type 1 diabetes. All of the isolated RNA was reverse transcribed, so expressed TCRB transcripts were sequenced. TCRdb's copy holds only in-frame clones and misses some; the assay was immunoSEQ multiplex PCR. The sample yields about 16,000 clones, 45% to 55% seen once. Sequenced sample: stem cell memory CD4+ T cells from blood. The receptors were sampled from a woman aged 18-30 years in good health.

CDR3 region: CASSLVAGEQFF. CDR3 coding DNA: TGCGCCAGCAGCTTGGTGGCAGGGGAGCAGTTCTTC. The chain uses TRBV5-1 and TRBJ2-1; possible D gene TRBD1, 5 bases. The V gene lost 0 bases and the J gene lost 10 bases, with 8 bases spanning the gap. The CDR3 runs to 12 residues. CDR1 is SGHRS and CDR2 is YFSETQ in the germline V gene.

This clone was recorded a few times. This chain connects TRBV2 to TRBJ1-5, with D possibly matching TRBD1 (5 bases). The CDR3 consists of 15 residues. CDR1 SNHLY and CDR2 FYNNEI come from the germline V gene. V shed 4 bases and J shed 3 bases, with 13 bases lying between them. This CDR3 is CASSVDSSFNQPQHF. CDR3 DNA sequence: TGTGCCAGCAGTGTCGACAGCTCCTTCAATCAGCCCCAGCATTTT.

This chain connects TRBV6-1 to TRBJ1-2; perhaps TRBD1 as D (5 bases). The CDR3 has 14 residues. From germline, CDR1 is MNHNS and CDR2 SASEGT. Trimming removed 6 bases at V and 4 bases at J, with 15 bases between. This CDR3 is CASSPNAGRYGYTF. The CDR3 region has the DNA TGTGCCAGCAGCCCCAATGCGGGACGCTATGGCTACACCTTC.

This chain uses TRBV4-1 with TRBJ2-1; 10 bases align to TRBD2. Germline trimming cut 4 bases from V and 7 bases from J; bases unmatched to any gene: 7. In germline, CDR1 is MGHRA, CDR2 YSYEKL. This CDR3 contains 15 residues. The CDR3 DNA follows: TGCGCCAGCAGCCCTAGCGGGAGAGTCGTGAATGAGCAGTTCTTC. Translation: CASSPSGRVVNEQFF.

The chain has TRBV4-1 and TRBJ2-7; 16 bases are shared with TRBD2. This CDR3 is built from 19 residues. Germline lookup yields CDR1 MGHRA and CDR2 YSYEKL. The V and J ends lost 3 bases and 6 bases, in that order; junction bases with no gene match: 14. In nucleotides, the CDR3 is TGCGCCAGCAGCCAGGCCGGGACTAGCGGGAGGGCCTATCTTCGCGAGCAGTACTTC. Translating gives CASSQAGTSGRAYLREQYF.

The V call is TRBV28, the J call TRBJ1-4, with unresolved D. Trimming removed 11 bases at V and 7 bases at J, with 8 bases between. The CDR3 runs 10 residues. Germline V gene sequence: CDR1 MDHEN, CDR2 SYDVKM. The CDR3 loop reads CAAGFEKLFF. As DNA, the CDR3 is TGTGCCGCAGGTTTTGAAAAACTGTTTTTT. Combining the CDR3 with reference TRBV28 and TRBJ1-4 gives the whole variable domain DVKVTQSSRYLVKRTGEKVFLECVQDMDHENMFWYRQDPGLGLRLIYFSYDVKMKEKGDIPEGYSVSREKKERFSLILESASTNQTSMYLCAAGFEKLFFGSGTQLSVL.

In its sample, this clone was seen a few times. The chain has TRBV9 and TRBJ2-1; the D is unclear. CDR3 size: 13 residues. Germline lookup yields CDR1 SGDLS and CDR2 YYNGEE. V lost 2 bases, J lost 3 bases, and 6 bases lay in between. The CDR3 DNA sequence: TGTGCCAGCAGCGTTGCGGTCTACAATGAGCAGTTCTTC. Translated, it gives CASSVAVYNEQFF. The complete variable domain, with remaining parts taken from reference TRBV9 and TRBJ2-1, reads DSGVTQTPKHLITATGQRVTLRCSPRSGDLSVYWYQQSLDQGLQFLIQYYNGEERAKGNILERFSAQQFPDLHSELNLSSLELGDSALYFCASSVAVYNEQFFGPGTRLTVL.

The chain carries TRBV27 and TRBJ1-1; 7 bases match TRBD1. The CDR3 runs 20 residues. The V gene end was trimmed by 4 bases and the J gene end by 4 bases; junction bases not matched to a gene: 24. Germline V gives CDR1 MNHEY, CDR2 SMNVEV (reference sequence). The CDR3 nucleotides are TGTGCCAGCAGTTCTTATTTCGAACCCCCAGGAGGACAGGATAGCACTGAAGCTTTCTTT. It yields the protein CASSSYFEPPGGQDSTEAFF.

As to this clone: The CDR3 does not end in the conserved phenylalanine or tryptophan, so this is likely a read error. The DNA is left out, because the CDR3 cannot be placed on it with certainty; the CDR3 is given as TCRdb lists it. CDR3 residues: CASSPSGDHPQGAI. V is TRBV9 and J is TRBJ1-2; the D call TRBD1 from the table was never checked on the DNA. The length of the CDR3 is 14 amino acids, counting both ends. From germline, CDR1 is SGDLS and CDR2 YYNGEE.

V usage is TRBV29-1 and J usage is TRBJ2-2; D uncertain. V lost 0 bases and J lost 0, with 8 bases in between. The CDR3 sequence is 15 residues long. CDR1 SQVTM and CDR2 ANQGSEA come from the germline V gene. The CDR3: CSVEDRRTNTGELFF. The CDR3 DNA is TGCAGCGTTGAAGATCGCAGGACGAACACCGGGGAGCTGTTTTTT.

This chain joins TRBV19 and TRBJ2-1; 9 bases line up with TRBD1. The CDR3 is 15 amino acids. Germline V gene sequence: CDR1 LNHDA, CDR2 SQIVND (reference sequence). Trimming at V came to 3 bases and at J to 8 bases, leaving 8 bases not matched to a gene. The CDR3 loop reads CASSITGQGVYEQFF. The CDR3 bases are TGTGCCAGTAGTATTACGGGACAGGGTGTCTATGAGCAGTTCTTC.

This chain links TRBV5-1 with TRBJ2-3; 10 positions match TRBD2. Trimming at V came to 0 bases and at J to 5 bases, leaving 0 bases not matched to a gene. Germline values: CDR1 SGHRS, CDR2 YFSETQ. CDR3 length: 14 residues. As DNA, the CDR3 is TGCGCCAGCAGCTTGGCTAGCGGGAGAGATACGCAGTATTTT. Translated, it gives CASSLASGRDTQYF.

V usage is TRBV5-1 and J usage is TRBJ2-2; unclear D gene. V lost 4 bases and J lost 6, with 13 bases in between. Germline lookup yields CDR1 SGHRS and CDR2 YFSETQ. CDR3 length: 14 residues. In DNA form, the CDR3 reads TGCGCCAGCAGCCCCCAGGAAGGCGCCGGGGAGCTGTTTTTT. Its translation: CASSPQEGAGELFF.

The J gene is TRBJ2-5, the V gene TRBV5-6, with TRBD2 as a possible D gene (6 bases). The CDR3 has 14 amino acids. Trimming stripped 1 base from V and 9 bases from J, with 16 bases between. Germline V CDR1 and CDR2: SGHDT, YYEEEE. CDR3 amino acids: CASSLSTGLTAQYF. As DNA, the CDR3 is TGTGCCAGCAGCTTGTCTACAGGACTAACGGCCCAGTACTTC.

V is TRBV27 and J is TRBJ1-5; TRBD1 matches 8 bases. The CDR3 runs to 18 residues. V lost 0 bases and J lost 0; bases outside the gene matches: 7. Germline V gene lookup returns CDR1 MNHEY and CDR2 SMNVEV (reference sequence). The DNA of the CDR3 is TGTGCCAGCAGTTTATCGGCAGGGGGCCTTTATAGCAATCAGCCCCAGCATTTT. Its translation is CASSLSAGGLYSNQPQHF.

The rearrangement joins TRBV5-4 to TRBJ1-1; 8 bases line up with TRBD1. The CDR3 is 17 residues long. Germline CDR1 and CDR2: SGHNT and YYREEE (reference sequence). J lost 0 bases, V lost 4 bases, and 11 bases had no gene match. CDR3: CASSTRPGQVLNTEAFF. DNA of the CDR3: TGTGCCAGCAGCACCCGACCGGGACAGGTTTTGAACACTGAAGCTTTCTTT.

The CDR3 sequence is CAWNPWGTGDSGGYGYTF. CDR3 nucleotides: TGTGCCTGGAACCCCTGGGGTACAGGTGACTCCGGGGGCTATGGCTACACCTTC. This rearrangement joins TRBV30 to TRBJ1-2; maybe TRBD1 (5 bases). Germline values: CDR1 GTSNPN, CDR2 SVGIG (reference sequence). V shed 4 bases and J shed 4 bases, with 28 bases lying between them. This CDR3 comprises 18 residues.

The V and J genes are TRBV14 and TRBJ2-7; TRBD2 aligns across 9 bases. J gave up 3 bases and V 1 base, and 4 bases lay outside the gene matches. Germline V gives CDR1 SGHDN, CDR2 FVKESK. The CDR3 totals 15 residues. Here the CDR3 reads CASSQVAGAFYEQYF. The CDR3 DNA reads TGTGCCAGCAGCCAAGTAGCGGGAGCCTTCTACGAGCAGTACTTC.

The sample holds a few counts of this clone. This chain connects TRBV6-1 to TRBJ2-5; a weak D match, TRBD2 (5 bases). The CDR3 totals 16 residues. Germline CDR1 MNHNS, CDR2 SASEGT. The V gene lost 6 bases and the J gene lost 4 bases, with 21 bases spanning the gap. CDR3 coding DNA: TGTGCCAGCAGGGAAACCTTGAGGGTTTCGGCAGAGACCCAGTACTTC. Amino acid sequence: CASRETLRVSAETQYF.

This chain joins TRBV10-1 and TRBJ2-7, with 8 bases that match TRBD2. The CDR3 is made up of 13 amino acids. The V gene end was trimmed by 5 bases and the J gene end by 4 bases; junction bases not matched to a gene: 4. Germline CDR1 is WNHNN and CDR2 is SYGVQD (reference sequence). CDR3 sequence reads: CASSSGLGYEQYF. For the CDR3, the DNA is TGCGCCAGCAGTTCGGGACTAGGATACGAGCAGTACTTC.

The CDR3 nucleotides are TGTGCCAGCTCAAGGCAGGGTGCCTACAATGAGCAGTTCTTC. Translated, it gives CASSRQGAYNEQFF. The chain uses TRBV18 and TRBJ2-1; possible D gene TRBD1, 5 bases. The CDR3 has 14 amino acids. Germline CDR1 is KGHSH and CDR2 is LQKENI. V dropped 5 bases and J dropped 2 bases, with 10 bases sitting between them.

The genes are TRBV2 and TRBJ2-7, with D hard to call. The CDR3 totals 14 residues. V lost 6 bases and J lost 0, with 12 bases in between. The germline V gene has CDR1 SNHLY and CDR2 FYNNEI. This CDR3 reads CASSKESSSYEQYF. The CDR3, as DNA: TGTGCCAGCAGCAAAGAGAGTAGCTCCTACGAGCAGTACTTC.

The CDR3: CASSLGGRGTDTQYF. The CDR3 DNA is TGCGCCAGCAGCTTGGGGGGCCGGGGCACAGATACGCAGTATTTT. The rearrangement uses TRBV5-1 and TRBJ2-3, with D tentatively TRBD1 (5 bases). The germline V and J ends were trimmed by 0 bases and 1 base, with 9 bases remaining between them. Germline CDR1 and CDR2: SGHRS and YFSETQ. CDR3 size: 15 residues.

The chain combines TRBV19 with TRBJ2-5, with D possibly being TRBD2 (5 bases). Trimming pared 1 base from V and 5 bases from J, leaving 11 bases between. The CDR3 consists of 14 residues. CDR1 LNHDA and CDR2 SQIVND come from the germline V gene (reference sequence). CDR3: CASSIGASTETQYF. The CDR3 nucleotides are TGTGCCAGTAGTATAGGGGCTAGCACGGAGACCCAGTACTTC. Looking up the rest from reference TRBV19 and TRBJ2-5 gives the full variable domain: DGGITQSPKYLFRKEGQNVTLSCEQNLNHDAMYWYRQDPGQGLRLIYYSQIVNDFQKGDIAEGYSVSREKKESFPLTVTSAQKNPTAFYLCASSIGASTETQYFGPGTRLLVL.

The V and J genes are TRBV19 and TRBJ1-2; D gene ambiguous. This CDR3 is 12 amino acids long. Germline CDR1 is LNHDA and CDR2 is SQIVND (reference sequence). V was shortened by 8 bases and J by 3 bases, with 10 bases between the two germline ends. The CDR3, as DNA: TGTGCCAGTCAGGCCTTCGACTATGGCTACACCTTC. It encodes CASQAFDYGYTF. The full variable domain, rest sourced from reference TRBV19 and TRBJ1-2, is DGGITQSPKYLFRKEGQNVTLSCEQNLNHDAMYWYRQDPGQGLRLIYYSQIVNDFQKGDIAEGYSVSREKKESFPLTVTSAQKNPTAFYLCASQAFDYGYTFGSGTRLTVV.

The genes are TRBV2 and TRBJ1-1, with D perhaps TRBD1 (6 bases). Germline values: CDR1 SNHLY, CDR2 FYNNEI. Trimming stripped 4 bases from V and 3 bases from J, with 12 bases between. There are 14 residues in the CDR3. The CDR3 DNA follows: TGTGCCAGCAGTGTACAGGGTTTGGACACTGAAGCTTTCTTT. Encoded protein: CASSVQGLDTEAFF. Filled out from reference TRBV2 and TRBJ1-1, the complete variable domain reads EPEVTQTPSHQVTQMGQEVILRCVPISNHLYFYWYRQILGQKVEFLVSFYNNEISEKSEIFDDQFSVERPDGSNFTLKIRSTKLEDSAMYFCASSVQGLDTEAFFGQGTRLTVV.

The chain joins TRBV11-2 to TRBJ1-2; D might be TRBD1 (6 bases). Between the trimmed V and J ends, which lost 3 bases and 2 bases, there was a span of 10 bases. CDR1 is SGHAT, CDR2 FQNNGV, per germline. The CDR3 sequence is 14 residues long. CDR3 bases: TGTGCCAGCAGCTTCCCAGGGGACAACTATGGCTACACCTTC. Translated, it gives CASSFPGDNYGYTF.

The chain employs TRBV7-6 and TRBJ2-5, with D unclear. Germline loops: CDR1 SGHVS, CDR2 FNYEAQ. CDR3 length equals 12 residues. V lost 5 bases, J lost 8 bases, and 12 bases lay in between. The CDR3 nucleotides are TGTGCCAGCAGCAACGACGGCGGAACCCAGTACTTC. Translating it yields CASSNDGGTQYF.

The chain carries TRBV7-2 and TRBJ2-1; 7 bases are a match to TRBD1. CDR1 is SGHTA, CDR2 FQGNSA, per germline. The V gene end was trimmed by 5 bases and the J gene end by 3 bases; junction bases not matched to a gene: 13. There are 17 residues in the CDR3. CDR3 in DNA: TGTGCCAGCAGCCCCCCAGGGTGGGACAGTCGCTACAATGAGCAGTTCTTC. This encodes CASSPPGWDSRYNEQFF.

This rearrangement joins TRBV4-1 to TRBJ2-1, with 9 nucleotides matching TRBD2. Looked up from germline, CDR1 is MGHRA and CDR2 is YSYEKL. The V segment lost 0 bases and the J segment 9 bases; nucleotides outside the gene matches: 6. The CDR3 contains 15 residues. The CDR3 region is CASSQEASGIGEQFF. Here the CDR3 DNA reads TGCGCCAGCAGCCAAGAGGCTAGCGGGATCGGTGAGCAGTTCTTC.